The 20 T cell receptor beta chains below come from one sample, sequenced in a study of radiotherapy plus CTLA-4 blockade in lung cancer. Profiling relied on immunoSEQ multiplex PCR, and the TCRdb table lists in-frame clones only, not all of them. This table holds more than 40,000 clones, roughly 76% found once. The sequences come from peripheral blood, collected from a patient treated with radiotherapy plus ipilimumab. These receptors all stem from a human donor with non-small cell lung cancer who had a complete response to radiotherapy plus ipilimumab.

CDR3 DNA sequence: TGTGCCAGCAGCATTACAGGGATAAAGGAAAAACTGTTTTTT. Protein product: CASSITGIKEKLFF. The V gene is TRBV7-9, the J gene TRBJ1-4; D may be TRBD1 (6 bases). Germline V gene sequence: CDR1 SEHNR, CDR2 FQNEAQ (reference sequence). V dropped 5 bases and J dropped 8 bases, with 15 bases sitting between them. The CDR3 covers 14 residues.

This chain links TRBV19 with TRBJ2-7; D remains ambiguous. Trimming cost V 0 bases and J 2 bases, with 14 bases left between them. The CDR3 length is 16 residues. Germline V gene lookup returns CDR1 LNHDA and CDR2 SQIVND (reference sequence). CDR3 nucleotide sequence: TGTGCCAGTAGTATAGAAGCTACCCTGTCCCCCTACGAGCAGTACTTC. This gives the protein CASSIEATLSPYEQYF.

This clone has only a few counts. CDR3 nucleotide sequence: TGTGCCAGCAGCTTCCGGGACAGGGTGACTGAAGCTTTCTTT. Protein sequence: CASSFRDRVTEAFF. This sequence joins TRBV5-8 and TRBJ1-1, with 9 bases lining up with TRBD1. CDR1 and CDR2 from the germline V gene are SGHTS and YDEGEE. J was trimmed by 5 bases and V by 2 bases; bases with no gene match: 4. CDR3 length equals 14 residues.

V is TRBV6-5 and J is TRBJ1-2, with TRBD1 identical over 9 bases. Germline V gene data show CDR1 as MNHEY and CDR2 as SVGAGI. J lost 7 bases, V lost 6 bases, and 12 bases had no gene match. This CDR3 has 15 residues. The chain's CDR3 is CASSPKGQGIIGYTF. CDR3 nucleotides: TGTGCCAGCAGCCCAAAGGGACAGGGAATCATTGGCTACACCTTC.

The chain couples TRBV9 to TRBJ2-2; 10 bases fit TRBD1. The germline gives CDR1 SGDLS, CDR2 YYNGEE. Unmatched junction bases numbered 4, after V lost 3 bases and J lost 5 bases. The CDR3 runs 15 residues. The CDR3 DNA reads TGTGCCAGCAGCGGAAGACAGGGGGCTACCGGGGAGCTGTTTTTT. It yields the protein CASSGRQGATGELFF.

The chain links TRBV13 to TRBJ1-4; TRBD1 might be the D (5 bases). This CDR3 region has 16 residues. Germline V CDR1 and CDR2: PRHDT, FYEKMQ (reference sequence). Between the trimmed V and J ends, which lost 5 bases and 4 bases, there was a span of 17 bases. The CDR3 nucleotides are TGTGCCAGCAGCGCGAGCAGGGTGTTTGGTAATGAAAAACTGTTTTTT. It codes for CASSASRVFGNEKLFF.

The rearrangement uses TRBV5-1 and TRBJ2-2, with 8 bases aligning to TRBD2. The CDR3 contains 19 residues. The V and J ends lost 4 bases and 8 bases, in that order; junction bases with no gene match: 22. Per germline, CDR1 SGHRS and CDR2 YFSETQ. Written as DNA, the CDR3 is TGCGCCAGCAGCCCTAGACTCGGACTAGCAAACCCTCTTTCTGGGGAGCTGTTTTTT. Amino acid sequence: CASSPRLGLANPLSGELFF. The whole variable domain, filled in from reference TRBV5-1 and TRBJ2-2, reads KAGVTQTPRYLIKTRGQQVTLSCSPISGHRSVSWYQQTPGQGLQFLFEYFSETQRNKGNFPGRFSGRQFSNSRSEMNVSTLELGDSALYLCASSPRLGLANPLSGELFFGEGSRLTVL.

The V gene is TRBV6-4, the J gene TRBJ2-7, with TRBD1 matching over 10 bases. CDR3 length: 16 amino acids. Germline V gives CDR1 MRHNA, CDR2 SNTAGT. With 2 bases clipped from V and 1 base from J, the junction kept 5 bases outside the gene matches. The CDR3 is CASSDRRDRGSYEQYF. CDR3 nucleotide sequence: TGTGCCAGCAGTGACAGGAGGGACAGGGGTTCCTACGAGCAGTACTTC.

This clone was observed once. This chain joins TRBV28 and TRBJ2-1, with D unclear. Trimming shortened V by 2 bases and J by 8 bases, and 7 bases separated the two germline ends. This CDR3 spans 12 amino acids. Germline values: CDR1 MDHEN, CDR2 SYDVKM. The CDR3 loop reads CASSLVPYEQFF. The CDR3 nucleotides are TGTGCCAGCAGTTTAGTCCCCTATGAGCAGTTCTTC.

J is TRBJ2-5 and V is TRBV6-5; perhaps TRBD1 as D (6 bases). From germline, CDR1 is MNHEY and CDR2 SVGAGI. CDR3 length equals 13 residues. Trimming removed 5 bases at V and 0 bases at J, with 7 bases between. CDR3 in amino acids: CASSQGYQETQYF. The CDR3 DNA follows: TGTGCCAGCAGTCAGGGGTACCAAGAGACCCAGTACTTC.

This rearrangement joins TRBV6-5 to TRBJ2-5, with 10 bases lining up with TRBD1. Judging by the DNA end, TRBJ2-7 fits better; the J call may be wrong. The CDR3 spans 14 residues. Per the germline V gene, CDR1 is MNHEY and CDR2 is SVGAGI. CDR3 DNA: TGTGCCAGCAGTCCTCGACAGGGGGCCCACGAGCAGTACTTC. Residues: CASSPRQGAHEQYF.

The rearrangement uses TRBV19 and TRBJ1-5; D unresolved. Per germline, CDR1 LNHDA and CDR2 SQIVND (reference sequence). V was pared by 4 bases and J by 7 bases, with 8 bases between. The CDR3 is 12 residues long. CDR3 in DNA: TGTGCCAGTAGTACCAGTGTCCAGCCCCAGCATTTT. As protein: CASSTSVQPQHF.

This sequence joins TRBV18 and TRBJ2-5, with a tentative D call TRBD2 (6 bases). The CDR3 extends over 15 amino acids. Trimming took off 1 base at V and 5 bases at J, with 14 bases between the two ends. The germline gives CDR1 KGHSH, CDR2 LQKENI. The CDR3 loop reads CASSPQKAGSETQYF. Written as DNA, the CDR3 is TGTGCCAGCTCACCACAAAAGGCGGGGAGTGAGACCCAGTACTTC.

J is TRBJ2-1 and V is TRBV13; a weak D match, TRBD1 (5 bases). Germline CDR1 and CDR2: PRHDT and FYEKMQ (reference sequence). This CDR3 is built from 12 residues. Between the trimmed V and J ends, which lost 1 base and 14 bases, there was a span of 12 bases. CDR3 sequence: CASSLAGAVEFF. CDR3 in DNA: TGTGCCAGCAGCTTAGCTGGGGCGGTAGAGTTCTTC.

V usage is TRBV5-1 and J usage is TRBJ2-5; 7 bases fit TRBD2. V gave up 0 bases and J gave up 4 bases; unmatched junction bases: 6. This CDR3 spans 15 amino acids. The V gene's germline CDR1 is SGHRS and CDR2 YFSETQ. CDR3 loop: CASSLGGGSGETQYF. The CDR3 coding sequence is TGCGCCAGCAGCTTGGGGGGCGGGAGTGGAGAGACCCAGTACTTC. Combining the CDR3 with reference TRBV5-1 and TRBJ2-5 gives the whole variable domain KAGVTQTPRYLIKTRGQQVTLSCSPISGHRSVSWYQQTPGQGLQFLFEYFSETQRNKGNFPGRFSGRQFSNSRSEMNVSTLELGDSALYLCASSLGGGSGETQYFGPGTRLLVL.

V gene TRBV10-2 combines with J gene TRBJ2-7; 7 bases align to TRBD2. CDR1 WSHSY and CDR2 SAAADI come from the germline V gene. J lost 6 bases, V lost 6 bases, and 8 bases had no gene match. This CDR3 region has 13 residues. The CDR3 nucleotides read TGCGCCAGCAGCCTCGGGGGGTCAGGCGAGCAGTACTTC. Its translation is CASSLGGSGEQYF.

The CDR3 DNA sequence: TGTGCCAGCACAGGACAGGGGGCTAACACCGGGGAGCTGTTTTTT. It is translated as CASTGQGANTGELFF. The chain uses TRBV2 and TRBJ2-2, with 11 bases aligning to TRBD1. This CDR3 contains 15 residues. Germline V gene data show CDR1 as SNHLY and CDR2 as FYNNEI. The junction had 3 bases not matched to a gene; V was cut back by 7 bases and J by 2 bases.

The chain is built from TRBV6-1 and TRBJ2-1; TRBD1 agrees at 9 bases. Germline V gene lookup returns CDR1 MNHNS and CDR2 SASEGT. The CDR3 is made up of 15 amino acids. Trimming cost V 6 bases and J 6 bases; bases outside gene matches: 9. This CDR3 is CASRLQGASGNEQFF. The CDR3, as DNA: TGTGCCAGCAGACTACAGGGGGCATCGGGCAATGAGCAGTTCTTC.

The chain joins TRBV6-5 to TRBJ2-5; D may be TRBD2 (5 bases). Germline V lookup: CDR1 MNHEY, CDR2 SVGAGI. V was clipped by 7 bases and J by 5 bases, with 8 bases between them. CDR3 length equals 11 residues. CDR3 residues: CASKLGETQYF. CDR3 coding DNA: TGTGCCAGCAAACTAGGGGAGACCCAGTACTTC.

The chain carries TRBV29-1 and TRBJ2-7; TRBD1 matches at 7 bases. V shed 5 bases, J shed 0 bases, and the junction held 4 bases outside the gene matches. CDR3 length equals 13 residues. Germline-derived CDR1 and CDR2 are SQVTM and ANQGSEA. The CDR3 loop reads CSVRGQDSYEQYF. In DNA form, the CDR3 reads TGCAGCGTTCGAGGACAGGACTCCTACGAGCAGTACTTC.